Following are 9 T cell receptor beta chains from one sample sequenced in a study of T cell responses to AZD1222 COVID-19 vaccine. Generated by immunoSEQ multiplex PCR, the TCRdb table keeps only in-frame clones and is missing some. The sample lists over 110,000 clones, 80% to 90% occurring once. Material: peripheral blood, obtained on day 0 of AZD1222 vaccination. These receptors were obtained from an adult in good health.

The chain has TRBV5-6 and TRBJ2-7, with D perhaps TRBD1 (6 bases). This CDR3 contains 13 residues. Germline V gene lookup returns CDR1 SGHDT and CDR2 YYEEEE. Deletions cut 2 bases from V and 7 bases from J, with 13 bases between. CDR3 loop: CASSFFTGKEQYF. The CDR3 DNA is TGTGCCAGCAGCTTTTTTACAGGGAAAGAGCAGTACTTC. Full variable domain (rest looked up from reference TRBV5-6 and TRBJ2-7): DAGVTQSPTHLIKTRGQQVTLRCSPKSGHDTVSWYQQALGQGPQFIFQYYEEEERQRGNFPDRFSGHQFPNYSSELNVNALLLGDSALYLCASSFFTGKEQYFGPGTRLTVT.

The V gene is TRBV11-2, the J gene TRBJ2-1, with D possibly TRBD2 on 5 matching bases. In germline, CDR1 is SGHAT, CDR2 FQNNGV. Trimming took off 2 bases at V and 5 bases at J, with 19 bases between the two ends. The CDR3 runs 17 residues. The CDR3 DNA reads TGTGCCAGCAGCTTATCTTCTGGAGGTCTTAGGAACAATGAGCAGTTCTTC. Protein: CASSLSSGGLRNNEQFF.

The CDR3 DNA reads TGTGCCAGCAGTGATCTACGCCGGCTCACTGAAGCTTTCTTT. Its protein is CASSDLRRLTEAFF. This chain connects TRBV28 to TRBJ1-1; no clear D gene. Deletions cut 5 bases from V and 4 bases from J, with 14 bases between. Germline V gene sequence: CDR1 MDHEN, CDR2 SYDVKM. The CDR3 covers 14 residues.

The V and J genes are TRBV3-1 (or the pseudogene TRBV3-2) and TRBJ1-1; D is uncertain. Germline V gene data show CDR1 as LGHDT and CDR2 as YNNKEL (reference sequence). The CDR3 consists of 14 residues. The V gene lost 0 bases and the J gene lost 6 bases, with 11 bases spanning the gap. The CDR3: CASSQERFIAEAFF. The CDR3 bases are TGTGCCAGCAGCCAAGAACGGTTTATCGCTGAAGCTTTCTTT.

Worth noting for this clone: The same CDR3 also results from other DNA sequences found in this sample. This chain uses TRBV18 with TRBJ1-1; D call uncertain. In germline, CDR1 is KGHSH, CDR2 LQKENI. CDR3 length equals 12 residues. V shed 5 bases and J shed 0 bases, with 4 bases lying between them. In nucleotides, the CDR3 is TGTGCCAGCTCAGGGGTGAACACTGAAGCTTTCTTT. Its protein product is CASSGVNTEAFF.

The chain couples TRBV7-9 to TRBJ1-6, with a possible D match to TRBD1 (5 bases). Trimming shortened V by 5 bases and J by 6 bases, and 14 bases separated the two germline ends. This CDR3 region has 15 residues. Germline CDR1 SEHNR, CDR2 FQNEAQ (reference sequence). The CDR3 loop reads CASSPRWGTNSPLHF. The CDR3 DNA reads as TGTGCCAGCAGCCCCAGGTGGGGGACTAATTCACCCCTCCACTTT.

The gene calls are TRBV30 and TRBJ2-1; 8 bases agree with TRBD2. The CDR3 has 14 residues. V shed 2 bases and J 5 bases; nucleotides not matched to a gene: 5. The V gene's germline CDR1 is GTSNPN and CDR2 SVGIG (reference sequence). The CDR3: CAWSKRGGNNEQFF. CDR3 nucleotides: TGTGCCTGGAGTAAACGGGGGGGAAACAATGAGCAGTTCTTC.

CDR3 in DNA: TGTGCCATCAGTCACGACGGATACACTGAAGCTTTCTTT. Its protein is CAISHDGYTEAFF. The chain recombines TRBV10-3 with TRBJ1-1; D remains unclear. Germline values: CDR1 ENHRY, CDR2 SYGVKD. The CDR3 is 13 amino acids. V was shortened by 5 bases and J by 3 bases, with 10 bases between the two germline ends.

V gene TRBV4-1 combines with J gene TRBJ1-4, with no clear D. Trimming stripped 7 bases from V and 0 bases from J, with 9 bases between. This CDR3 is built from 14 residues. Per the germline V gene, CDR1 is MGHRA and CDR2 is YSYEKL. The CDR3 DNA is TGCGCCAGCAAGCTAAGAGCAACTAATGAAAAACTGTTTTTT. Amino acid sequence: CASKLRATNEKLFF.